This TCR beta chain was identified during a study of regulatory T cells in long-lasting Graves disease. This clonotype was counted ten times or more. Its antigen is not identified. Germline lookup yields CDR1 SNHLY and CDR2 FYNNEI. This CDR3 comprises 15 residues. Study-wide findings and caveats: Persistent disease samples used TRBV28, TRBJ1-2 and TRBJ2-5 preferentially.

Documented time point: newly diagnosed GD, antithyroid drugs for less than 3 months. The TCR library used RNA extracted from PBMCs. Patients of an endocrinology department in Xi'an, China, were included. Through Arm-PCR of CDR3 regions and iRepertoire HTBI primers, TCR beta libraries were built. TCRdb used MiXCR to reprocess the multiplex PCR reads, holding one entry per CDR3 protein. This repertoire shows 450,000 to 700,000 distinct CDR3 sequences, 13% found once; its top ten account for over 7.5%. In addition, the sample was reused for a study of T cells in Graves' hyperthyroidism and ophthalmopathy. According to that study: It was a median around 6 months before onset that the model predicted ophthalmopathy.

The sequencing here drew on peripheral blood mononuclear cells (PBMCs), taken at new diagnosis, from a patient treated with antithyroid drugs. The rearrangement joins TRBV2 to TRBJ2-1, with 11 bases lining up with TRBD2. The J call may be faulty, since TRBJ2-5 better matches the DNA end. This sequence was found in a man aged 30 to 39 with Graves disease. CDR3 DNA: TGTGCCAGCAGTGAAGCGGCTAGCGGGAGGCAGACCCAGTACTTC. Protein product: CASSEAASGRQTQYF.